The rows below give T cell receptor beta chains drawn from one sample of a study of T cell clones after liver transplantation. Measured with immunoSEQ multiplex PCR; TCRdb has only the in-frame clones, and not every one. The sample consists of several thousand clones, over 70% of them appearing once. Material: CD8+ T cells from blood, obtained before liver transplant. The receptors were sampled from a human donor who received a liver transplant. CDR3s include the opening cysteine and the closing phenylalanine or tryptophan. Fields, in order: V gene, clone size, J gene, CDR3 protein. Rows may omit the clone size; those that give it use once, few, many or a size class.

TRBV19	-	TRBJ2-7	CASSMRGGYIYEQYF
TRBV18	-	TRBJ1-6	CASSPGQGPQQGSPLHF
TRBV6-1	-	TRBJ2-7	CASSEYGYGQYF
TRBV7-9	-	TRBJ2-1	CASSFIALPEQFF
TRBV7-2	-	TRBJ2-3	CASSHGSMGTDTQYF
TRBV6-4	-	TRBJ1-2	CASSDPMGYTF
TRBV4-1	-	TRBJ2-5	CASSQDWDRFYSETQYF
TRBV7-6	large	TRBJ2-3	CASSPSGLAGRTDTQYF
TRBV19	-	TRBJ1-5	CASSFGVGNQPQHF
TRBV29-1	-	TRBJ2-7	CSVPKTGSPYEQYF
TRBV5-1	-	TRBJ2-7	CASSLASRGYSYEQYF
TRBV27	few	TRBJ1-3	CASSSSGSSGNTIYF
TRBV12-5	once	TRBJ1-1	CASDQPRTGGMNTEAFF
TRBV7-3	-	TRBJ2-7	CASSESGGDEQYF
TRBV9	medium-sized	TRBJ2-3	CASSPTRGWDTQYF
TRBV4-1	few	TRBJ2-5	CASSQGWGQGETQYF
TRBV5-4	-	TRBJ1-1	CASSPVLGTEAFF
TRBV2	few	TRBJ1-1	CASSDRVDTEAFF
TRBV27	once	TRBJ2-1	CASSLSAGYNEQFF
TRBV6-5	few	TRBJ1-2	CASSETPYGYTF
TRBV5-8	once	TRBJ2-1	CASSPSLESGRQSEQFF
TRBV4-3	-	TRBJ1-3	CASSQDSSGTGNTIYF
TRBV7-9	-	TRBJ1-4	CASSWDGTNEKLFF
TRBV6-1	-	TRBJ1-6	CASSEAGWGRNYNSPLHF
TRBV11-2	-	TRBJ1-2	CASSLVPGQGPYYTF
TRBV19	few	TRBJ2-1	CASSRDSTPRNEQFF
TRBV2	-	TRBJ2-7	CASSEADHRESSYEQYF
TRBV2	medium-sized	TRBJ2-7	CASSEIGTSGSYYEQYF
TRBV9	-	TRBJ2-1	CASSATLLAIPSNEQFF
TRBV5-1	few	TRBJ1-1	CASSLEGGPTEAFF
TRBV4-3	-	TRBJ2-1	CASSQGDVGTWGNEQFF
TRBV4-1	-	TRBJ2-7	CASSQSTNYRDRTYEQYF
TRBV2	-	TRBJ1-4	CASREVSEKLFF
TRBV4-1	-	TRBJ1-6	CASSQQSSQVSYNSPLHF
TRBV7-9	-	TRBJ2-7	CASSLPRLHEQYF
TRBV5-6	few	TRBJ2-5	CASSLLLAGGRVQETQYF
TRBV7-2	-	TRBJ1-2	CASSFLQGFGYTF
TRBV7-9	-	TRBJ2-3	CASSLVVVTDTQYF
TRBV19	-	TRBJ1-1	CASIGGFPEAFF
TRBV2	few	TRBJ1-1	CASEKGKKNTEAFF